One sample yielded the 20 T cell receptor beta chains listed below, sequenced in a study of neurological immune-mediated disorders (dated by TCRdb to the late 2010s). Library preparation used 5' RACE. TCRdb shows the sequencer as Illumina HiSeq 2500. TCRdb reworked the public reads: Q25 trimming with fastp, MiXCR clone assembly, productive beta chains retained. Identical CDR3 proteins give one entry, which carries the most common genes and DNA. Present in this sample are more than 30,000 distinct CDR3 sequences, about 12% of which were seen just once. Around 2.3% of the sample is held by the ten biggest clonotypes. The time point label here, explained by the study, means: longitudinal time-point 2. The material sequenced was PBMCs. Receptors were obtained from a woman between 40 and 50 years old in good health.

Many counts were recorded for this clonotype. The chain has TRBV20-1 and TRBJ2-5, with D unresolved. Germline V gives CDR1 DFQATT, CDR2 SNEGSKA (reference sequence). The CDR3 runs to 15 residues. Trimming took off 1 base at V and 3 bases at J, with 15 bases between the two ends. The CDR3 here is CSARGPQYSEETQYF. For the CDR3, the DNA is TGCAGTGCTAGAGGGCCGCAGTACTCGGAAGAGACCCAGTACTTC.

This clonotype was counted ten times or more. The genes are TRBV20-1 and TRBJ2-7; 10 nucleotides line up with TRBD2. The germline V gene encodes CDR1 DFQATT and CDR2 SNEGSKA (reference sequence). This CDR3 is built from 14 residues. V lost 6 bases and J lost 4; bases outside the gene matches: 9. CDR3 DNA: TGCAGTGCGAAAAGCGGGGGGGCCTCTTACGAGCAGTACTTC. It encodes CSAKSGGASYEQYF.

This clonotype was counted many times. V and J are TRBV12-3 or TRBV12-4 and TRBJ2-6; 9 bases agree with TRBD1. The CDR3 has 15 amino acids. The V segment lost 8 bases and the J segment 1 base; nucleotides outside the gene matches: 3. CDR3 residues: CASVGTGSGANVLTF. The CDR3, as DNA: TGTGCCAGCGTTGGGACAGGGTCTGGGGCCAACGTCCTGACTTTC.

This clonotype appeared many times. V is TRBV13 and J is TRBJ1-1, with D uncertain. V shed 2 bases and J shed 4 bases, with 14 bases lying between them. The CDR3 runs 15 residues. CDR1 is PRHDT, CDR2 FYEKMQ, per germline (reference sequence). This chain's CDR3 is CASSLRTVDFTEAFF. The DNA for the CDR3 is TGTGCCAGCAGCTTAAGGACGGTGGATTTCACTGAAGCTTTCTTT.

V usage is TRBV25-1 and J usage is TRBJ2-3, with 7 bases aligning to TRBD2. Losses at the gene ends were 4 bases for V and 5 bases for J; bases not matched to a gene: 6. CDR3 length: 14 amino acids. The V gene's germline CDR1 is MGHDK and CDR2 SYGVNS. The CDR3, as DNA: TGTGCCAGCAGTGTTCAATTAGCGGGAGATACGCAGTATTTT. As protein: CASSVQLAGDTQYF.

This clonotype was counted at least ten times. The rearrangement links TRBV4-3 to TRBJ1-1; D is undetermined. CDR1 and CDR2 (germline): LGHNA, YSLEER. The V end lost 4 bases, the J end lost 3 bases, and 9 bases lay between the germline ends. The length of the CDR3 is 13 residues. The CDR3 DNA reads TGCGCCAGCAGCCTAAAGGCGGACACTGAAGCTTTCTTT. This codes for CASSLKADTEAFF.

Judged by abundance, this clonotype is medium-sized. The chain has TRBV20-1 and TRBJ1-5; 7 nucleotides match TRBD1. V was pared by 6 bases and J by 1 base, with 6 bases of the junction left unmatched. The CDR3 consists of 14 residues. The germline gives CDR1 DFQATT, CDR2 SNEGSKA (reference sequence). The CDR3 spells CSAKTGQSNQPQHF. The CDR3 DNA reads as TGCAGTGCAAAAACGGGACAGAGCAATCAGCCCCAGCATTTT.

This clonotype was seen ten or more times. The genes are TRBV27 and TRBJ1-2; D is possibly TRBD1 (5 bases). The CDR3 is made up of 15 amino acids. With 5 bases removed from V and 4 bases from J, the gap between germline ends came to 17 bases. The germline CDR1 and CDR2 sequences are MNHEY and SMNVEV (reference sequence). DNA for the CDR3: TGTGCCAGCAGTCCTGGACACCCAAAGCTCTATGGCTACACCTTC. This sequence encodes CASSPGHPKLYGYTF.

Many counts were recorded for this clonotype. The gene calls are TRBV15 and TRBJ2-3; tentatively, D is TRBD1 (5 bases). The CDR3 spans 15 residues. V shed 0 bases and J shed 4 bases, with 11 bases lying between them. CDR1 and CDR2 from the germline V gene are LNHNV and YYDKDF (reference sequence). CDR3 DNA: TGTGCCACCAGCAGAGATCCGTTGGGGCCAGATACGCAGTATTTT. It specifies CATSRDPLGPDTQYF.

This clonotype was picked up many times. The chain has TRBV12-3 or TRBV12-4 and TRBJ2-6; 8 bases fit TRBD1. Losses at the gene ends were 6 bases for V and 0 bases for J; bases not matched to a gene: 10. There are 18 residues in the CDR3. Here the CDR3 reads CASSSGTGLHSGANVLTF. The DNA for the CDR3 is TGTGCCAGCAGCAGTGGGACAGGCCTCCACTCTGGGGCCAACGTCCTGACTTTC.

This clonotype was counted at least ten times. This chain links TRBV3-1 with TRBJ2-3; D is perhaps TRBD1 (5 bases). CDR1 is LGHDT, CDR2 YNNKEL, per germline (reference sequence). The ends were cut back, 0 bases at V and 8 bases at J, with 6 bases in the middle. This CDR3 is 12 amino acids long. CDR3 region: CASSQERGTQYF. As DNA, the CDR3 is TGTGCCAGCAGCCAAGAAAGGGGTACGCAGTATTTT.

This clonotype was found many times. This rearrangement joins TRBV25-1 to TRBJ2-7; TRBD1 might be the D (6 bases). The CDR3 length is 16 residues. Germline values: CDR1 MGHDK, CDR2 SYGVNS. V was clipped by 4 bases and J by 1 base, with 17 bases between them. CDR3 sequence reads: CASSGSLGQNSYEQYF. Written as DNA, the CDR3 is TGTGCCAGCAGTGGGTCCCTCGGACAGAATTCCTACGAGCAGTACTTC.

This clonotype was seen many times. The chain recombines TRBV3-1 with TRBJ1-6, with 7 nucleotides matching TRBD1. Losses at the gene ends were 3 bases for V and 5 bases for J; bases not matched to a gene: 4. Germline loops: CDR1 LGHDT, CDR2 YNNKEL (reference sequence). The CDR3 spans 15 residues. The CDR3 sequence is CASSHRQGHNSPLHF. CDR3 nucleotides: TGTGCCAGCAGCCACAGACAGGGACATAATTCACCCCTCCACTTT.

This clonotype occurred many times. The J gene is TRBJ2-2, the V gene TRBV10-1; either TRBD1 or TRBD2 may fit D (5 bases each). Germline values: CDR1 WNHNN, CDR2 SYGVQD (reference sequence). The CDR3 spans 18 residues. Trimming left V 0 bases short and J 4 bases short, with 18 bases between. In nucleotides, the CDR3 is TGCGCCAGCAGTGAGTCGACGTTGTGGGGGACGCTCACCGGGGAGCTGTTTTTT. Translation: CASSESTLWGTLTGELFF.

The chain has TRBV10-2 and TRBJ2-5; the D is unclear. This CDR3 comprises 17 residues. CDR1 WSHSY and CDR2 SAAADI come from the germline V gene. V was cut by 3 bases and J by 5 bases, with 22 bases left in between. This CDR3 reads CASSDSWAPSKVETQYF. For the CDR3, the DNA is TGCGCCAGCAGTGATTCGTGGGCTCCATCAAAGGTGGAGACCCAGTACTTC.

This clonotype was counted ten times or more. The chain uses TRBV7-2 and TRBJ1-5; D gene ambiguous. Germline-derived CDR1 and CDR2 are SGHTA and FQGNSA. CDR3 length: 14 amino acids. V lost 1 base and J 3 bases, leaving 7 bases between the germline ends. In DNA, the CDR3 is TGTGCCAGCAGCTTAGAGATAGTCAATCAGCCCCAGCATTTT. Protein product: CASSLEIVNQPQHF.

Ten or more counts support this clonotype. J is TRBJ1-4 and V is TRBV14; weak D call: TRBD1 (6 bases). Germline V CDR1 and CDR2: SGHDN, FVKESK. V lost 1 base, J lost 0 bases, and 12 bases lay in between. This CDR3 has 17 residues. For the CDR3, the DNA is TGTGCCAGCAGCCAAGTGCCCAGGGGCCCAACTAATGAAAAACTGTTTTTT. This gives the protein CASSQVPRGPTNEKLFF.

This clonotype was detected ten times or more. The chain joins TRBV3-1 to TRBJ1-2; no clear D gene. The CDR3 extends over 13 amino acids. Germline V lookup: CDR1 LGHDT, CDR2 YNNKEL (reference sequence). V was cut by 2 bases and J by 8 bases, with 12 bases left in between. CDR3: CASSQTTTGGYTF. The CDR3 bases are TGTGCCAGCAGCCAAACGACCACTGGAGGCTACACCTTC.

In this sample, this clonotype turned up a few times. This chain links TRBV18 with TRBJ2-7; D might be TRBD1 or TRBD2, each matching 5 bases. The CDR3 sequence is 15 residues long. Trimming took 3 bases from V and 0 from J, leaving 12 bases between them. CDR1 and CDR2 (germline): KGHSH, LQKENI. DNA for the CDR3: TGTGCCAGCTCACCCGGGGCGGCCGGCTCCTACGAGCAGTACTTC. Its translation: CASSPGAAGSYEQYF.

The sample holds many counts of this clonotype. V gene TRBV12-3 or TRBV12-4 combines with J gene TRBJ1-2, with TRBD1 as a possible D gene (6 bases). V was cut by 5 bases and J by 4 bases, with 17 bases left in between. CDR3 length: 15 residues. CDR3 in DNA: TGTGCCAGCAGTCACAGGGTCCGGTCCCTCTATGGCTACACCTTC. Amino acids: CASSHRVRSLYGYTF.